These 15 T cell receptor beta chains were all obtained from the same sample, sequenced in a study of T cells in Graves' hyperthyroidism and ophthalmopathy. Amplification yielded TCR beta CDR3 regions, with RNA transcripts as the source. A first-round RT-PCR of the TCR CDR3 used the HTBI primer set. TCRdb passed the multiplex PCR reads through MiXCR, listing each CDR3 protein once. The sample carries about 96,000 distinct CDR3 sequences, roughly half recorded once. The sample taken for sequencing was blood. These receptors originate from a woman in her 40s with Graves' hyperthyroidism.

This clonotype was picked up many times. The V gene is TRBV27, the J gene TRBJ1-2; 7 bases match TRBD1. The junction had 6 bases not matched to a gene; V was cut back by 6 bases and J by 5 bases. CDR3 length equals 13 residues. Germline loops: CDR1 MNHEY, CDR2 SMNVEV (reference sequence). CDR3 DNA sequence: TGTGCCAGCAGGACAGGGATAGGGTATGGCTACACCTTC. It translates to CASRTGIGYGYTF.

This clonotype has a handful of counts. The rearrangement links TRBV20-1 to TRBJ1-4; D is unresolved. The CDR3 is made up of 11 amino acids. CDR1 and CDR2 from the germline V gene are DFQATT and SNEGSKA (reference sequence). Trimming took 6 bases from V and 5 from J, leaving 7 bases between them. This chain's CDR3 is CSAQTNEKLFF. The CDR3 nucleotides are TGCAGTGCCCAGACGAATGAAAAACTGTTTTTT.

V is TRBV9 and J is TRBJ1-2; 7 bases map to TRBD1. The germline CDR1 and CDR2 sequences are SGDLS and YYNGEE. CDR3 length: 15 amino acids. V shed 4 bases and J 2 bases; nucleotides not matched to a gene: 8. The CDR3 DNA is TGTGCCAGCAGCACCGCGACAGGGAACAACTATGGCTACACCTTC. Translation: CASSTATGNNYGYTF.

This sequence joins TRBV12-3 or TRBV12-4 and TRBJ2-5, with TRBD2 identical over 9 bases. CDR3 length: 17 amino acids. The junction had 11 bases not matched to a gene; V was cut back by 5 bases and J by 1 base. CDR3 coding DNA: TGTGCCAGCAGTCCGCGACTTGGACTAGCGTTCCAAGAGACCCAGTACTTC. Translation: CASSPRLGLAFQETQYF.

This clonotype was counted at least ten times. Here the CDR3 reads CASSQGLLGTQYF. The CDR3 nucleotides read TGTGCCAGCAGCCAAGGATTGTTGGGGACCCAGTACTTC. The V and J genes are TRBV14 and TRBJ2-5; D is ambiguous. The V end lost 1 base, the J end lost 7 bases, and 10 bases lay between the germline ends. Germline CDR1 reads SGHDN; CDR2 reads FVKESK. The CDR3 covers 13 residues.

This clonotype showed up just a few times. This rearrangement joins TRBV10-3 to TRBJ2-7, with 10 bases identical to TRBD2. Trimming took 4 bases from V and 3 from J; bases not matched to a gene: 3. The CDR3 contains 14 residues. From germline, CDR1 is ENHRY and CDR2 SYGVKD. The CDR3: CAISVPSGSYEQYF. The CDR3 DNA reads as TGTGCCATCAGTGTCCCTAGCGGGAGCTACGAGCAGTACTTC.

This rearrangement joins TRBV29-1 to TRBJ2-7, with D unclear. The CDR3 is made up of 12 amino acids. V gave up 2 bases and J gave up 5 bases, with 10 bases separating them. Germline V CDR1 and CDR2: SQVTM, ANQGSEA. CDR3 region: CSVESLGHEQYF. The DNA for the CDR3 is TGCAGCGTTGAATCCCTTGGCCACGAGCAGTACTTC.

This clonotype was picked up many times. The V and J genes are TRBV6-5 and TRBJ2-2; weak D call: TRBD2 (5 bases). Trimming pared 2 bases from V and 6 bases from J, leaving 10 bases between. Germline V gives CDR1 MNHEY, CDR2 SVGAGI. The CDR3 is 14 residues long. CDR3 nucleotides: TGTGCCAGCAGTTACCGAGACTACGCCGGGGAGCTGTTTTTT. Protein sequence: CASSYRDYAGELFF.

V is TRBV7-3 and J is TRBJ2-1; D remains ambiguous. Germline V CDR1 and CDR2: SGHTA, FQGTGA. This CDR3 comprises 16 residues. V lost 5 bases and J 0 bases, leaving 14 bases between the germline ends. CDR3 region: CASSPPAASSYNEQFF. For the CDR3, the DNA is TGTGCCAGCAGCCCCCCGGCGGCCAGCTCCTACAATGAGCAGTTCTTC.

This clonotype was recorded at least ten times. The chain couples TRBV2 to TRBJ1-5, with no clear D. Trimming shortened V by 8 bases and J by 5 bases, and 13 bases separated the two germline ends. CDR3 length: 13 residues. CDR1 SNHLY and CDR2 FYNNEI come from the germline V gene. Written as DNA, the CDR3 is TGTGCCAGCTCGAACTCCCTCTATCAGCCCCAGCATTTT. This encodes CASSNSLYQPQHF.

The rearrangement joins TRBV25-1 to TRBJ2-2; D tentatively fits TRBD1 or TRBD2 (5 bases each). CDR3 size: 15 residues. V shed 4 bases and J shed 4 bases, with 13 bases lying between them. Germline CDR1 reads MGHDK; CDR2 reads SYGVNS. The CDR3, as DNA: TGTGCCAGCAGTGCGCCGGGAAGGGGCACCGGGGAGCTGTTTTTT. It is translated as CASSAPGRGTGELFF.

This clonotype has ten or more counts. V usage is TRBV7-2 and J usage is TRBJ1-3; D ambiguous. Germline CDR1 is SGHTA and CDR2 is FQGNSA. This CDR3 spans 15 amino acids. V was cut by 5 bases and J by 2 bases, with 13 bases left in between. CDR3 nucleotide sequence: TGTGCCAGCAGCGAATCTATAAGGGCTGGAAACACCATATATTTT. Protein sequence: CASSESIRAGNTIYF.

This clonotype was observed many times. The V gene is TRBV5-1, the J gene TRBJ1-2, with D tentatively TRBD1 (5 bases). Germline-derived CDR1 and CDR2 are SGHRS and YFSETQ. This CDR3 has 14 amino acids. V was shortened by 7 bases and J by 5 bases, with 18 bases between the two germline ends. CDR3 DNA: TGCGCCAGCTCCGAGCCAGGGCGAAGGTATGGCTACACCTTC. This sequence encodes CASSEPGRRYGYTF.

This clonotype showed up many times. The chain uses TRBV27 and TRBJ2-7; no clear D. The CDR3 has 11 amino acids. V gave up 3 bases and J gave up 6 bases, with 6 bases separating them. Germline values: CDR1 MNHEY, CDR2 SMNVEV (reference sequence). For the CDR3, the DNA is TGTGCCAGCAGTTTCCGAGGCGAGCAGTACTTC. Encoded protein: CASSFRGEQYF.

There are many counts of this clonotype. This sequence joins TRBV29-1 and TRBJ1-1; maybe TRBD1 (5 bases). The CDR3 is made up of 13 amino acids. Germline V CDR1 and CDR2: SQVTM, ANQGSEA. V was clipped by 8 bases and J by 2 bases, with 15 bases between them. As DNA, the CDR3 is TGCAGCAGTTTAGCGGGGGGAAACACTGAAGCTTTCTTT. Translation gives CSSLAGGNTEAFF.